The rows below give T cell receptor beta chains drawn from one sample of a study of blood T cell repertoires in COVID-19. The method was immunoSEQ multiplex PCR; TCRdb's version includes in-frame clones alone and lacks a portion of them. The sample consists of about 410,000 clones, approximately 90% of them appearing once. The specimen was peripheral blood. The receptors derive from a woman in her forties with COVID-19, enrolled during active disease. Both conserved end residues are part of each CDR3. Fields, in order: CDR3 protein, CDR3 DNA, D gene, V gene, J gene, clone size. D genes are given only for firm matches. Size is stated for part of the rows, as once, few or many counts, or as a class when the clone is expanded.

CDR3: CASSLTGFYEKLFF
DNA: TGTGCCAGCAGCCTAACGGGGTTTTATGAAAAACTGTTTTTT
D: .
V: TRBV5-6
J: TRBJ1-4
size: .

CDR3: CASSVQGASYGYTF
DNA: TGTGCCAGCAGCGTACAGGGGGCGAGCTATGGCTACACCTTC
D: TRBD1
V: TRBV9
J: TRBJ1-2
size: .

CDR3: CATSGDRVNTEAFF
DNA: TGTGCCACCTCAGGGGATCGGGTTAACACTGAAGCTTTCTTT
D: .
V: TRBV7-2
J: TRBJ1-1
size: .

CDR3: CASSSVHQPQHF
DNA: TGTGCCAGCAGTTCAGTTCATCAGCCCCAGCATTTT
D: .
V: TRBV28
J: TRBJ1-5
size: .

CDR3: CAISDSLAGNTDTQYF
DNA: TGTGCCATCAGTGATTCGCTAGCGGGGAACACAGATACGCAGTATTTT
D: TRBD2
V: TRBV10-3
J: TRBJ2-3
size: .

CDR3: CASSLGLAENEQFF
DNA: TGCGCCAGCAGCTTGGGACTAGCGGAAAATGAGCAGTTCTTC
D: TRBD2
V: TRBV5-1
J: TRBJ2-1
size: .

CDR3: CAWGQGTEAFF
DNA: TGTGCCTGGGGTCAGGGGACTGAAGCTTTCTTT
D: .
V: TRBV30
J: TRBJ1-1
size: .

CDR3: CASQGQAQETQYF
DNA: TGTGCCAGCCAAGGACAGGCCCAAGAGACCCAGTACTTC
D: TRBD1
V: TRBV11-1
J: TRBJ2-5
size: .

CDR3: CASSLGTSRQETQYF
DNA: TGTGCCAGCAGCTTGGGTACTAGCCGCCAAGAGACCCAGTACTTC
D: .
V: TRBV5-4
J: TRBJ2-5
size: once

CDR3: CASSHPPNTGGAGMNTEAFF
DNA: TGTGCCAGCAGTCACCCCCCGAATACAGGGGGCGCAGGTATGAACACTGAAGCTTTCTTT
D: TRBD1
V: TRBV6-2/TRBV6-3
J: TRBJ1-1
size: .

CDR3: CASSYTGDSNQPQHF
DNA: TGTGCCAGCAGTTACACAGGGGATAGCAATCAGCCCCAGCATTTT
D: TRBD1
V: TRBV6-5
J: TRBJ1-5
size: .

CDR3: CASSYPYWTGQNGEQYF
DNA: TGTGCCAGCAGTTACCCCTATTGGACAGGACAGAACGGCGAGCAGTACTTC
D: TRBD1
V: TRBV6-2/TRBV6-3
J: TRBJ2-7
size: .

CDR3: CASSQESRHPYEQYF
DNA: TGCGCCAGCAGCCAAGAATCCAGGCATCCCTACGAGCAGTACTTC
D: .
V: TRBV4-3
J: TRBJ2-7
size: .

CDR3: CASNGRGTEAFF
DNA: TGTGCCAGTAACGGTAGGGGGACTGAAGCTTTCTTT
D: .
V: TRBV19
J: TRBJ1-1
size: .

CDR3: CASSYDRGLAGNTIYF
DNA: TGTGCCAGCAGCTATGACAGGGGGCTAGCGGGAAACACCATATATTTT
D: TRBD1
V: TRBV5-6
J: TRBJ1-3
size: once

CDR3: CASREAGGPPGELFF
DNA: TGTGCCAGCAGAGAAGCGGGGGGGCCTCCCGGGGAGCTGTTTTTT
D: TRBD2
V: TRBV28
J: TRBJ2-2
size: .

CDR3: CASSQPQGAGELFF
DNA: TGTGCCAGCAGCCAGCCACAGGGGGCCGGGGAGCTGTTTTTT
D: TRBD1
V: TRBV14
J: TRBJ2-2
size: once